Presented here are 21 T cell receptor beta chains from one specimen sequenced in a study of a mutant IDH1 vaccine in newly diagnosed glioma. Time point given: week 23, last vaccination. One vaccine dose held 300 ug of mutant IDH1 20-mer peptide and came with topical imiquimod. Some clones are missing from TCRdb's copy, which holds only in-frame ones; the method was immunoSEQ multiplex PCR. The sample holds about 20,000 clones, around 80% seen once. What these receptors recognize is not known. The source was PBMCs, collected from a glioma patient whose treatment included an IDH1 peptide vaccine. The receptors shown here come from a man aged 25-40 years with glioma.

The CDR3 sequence is CASSTGRLNEKLFF. Here the CDR3 DNA reads TGTGCCAGCAGCACCGGACGGTTAAATGAAAAACTGTTTTTT. This chain joins TRBV5-6 and TRBJ1-4, with D unclear. The germline V gene has CDR1 SGHDT and CDR2 YYEEEE. The CDR3 runs to 14 residues. The V end lost 4 bases, the J end lost 5 bases, and 12 bases lay between the germline ends.

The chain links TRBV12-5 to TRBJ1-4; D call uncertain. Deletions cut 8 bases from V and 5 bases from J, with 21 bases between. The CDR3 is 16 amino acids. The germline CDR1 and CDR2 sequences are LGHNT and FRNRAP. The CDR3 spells CASSVWGKPGNEKLFF. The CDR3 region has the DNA TGTGCTAGTAGCGTGTGGGGTAAGCCCGGGAATGAAAAACTGTTTTTT.

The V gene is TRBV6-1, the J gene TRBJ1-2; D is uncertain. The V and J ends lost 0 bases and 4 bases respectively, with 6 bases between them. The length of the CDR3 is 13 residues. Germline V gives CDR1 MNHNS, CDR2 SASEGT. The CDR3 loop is CASSEARSYGYTF. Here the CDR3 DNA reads TGTGCCAGCAGTGAAGCCAGATCCTATGGCTACACCTTC.

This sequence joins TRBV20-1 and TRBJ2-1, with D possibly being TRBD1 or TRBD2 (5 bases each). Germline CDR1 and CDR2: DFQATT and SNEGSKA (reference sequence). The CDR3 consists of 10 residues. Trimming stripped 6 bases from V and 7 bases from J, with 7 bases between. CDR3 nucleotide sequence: TGCAGTGCCTGGGGGAATGAGCAGTTCTTC. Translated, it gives CSAWGNEQFF.

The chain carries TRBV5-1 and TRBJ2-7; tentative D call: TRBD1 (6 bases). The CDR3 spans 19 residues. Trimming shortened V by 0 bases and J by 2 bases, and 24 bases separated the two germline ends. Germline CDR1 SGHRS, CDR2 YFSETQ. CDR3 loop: CASSLGPAGARDTPYEQYF. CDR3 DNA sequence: TGCGCCAGCAGCTTGGGGCCCGCTGGGGCCCGGGACACCCCCTACGAGCAGTACTTC.

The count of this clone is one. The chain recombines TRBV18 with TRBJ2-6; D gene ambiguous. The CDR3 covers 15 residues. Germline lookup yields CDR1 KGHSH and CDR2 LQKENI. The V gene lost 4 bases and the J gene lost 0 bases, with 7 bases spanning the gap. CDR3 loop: CASSLPFSGANVLTF. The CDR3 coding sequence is TGTGCCAGCTCACTGCCCTTCTCTGGGGCCAACGTCCTGACTTTC.

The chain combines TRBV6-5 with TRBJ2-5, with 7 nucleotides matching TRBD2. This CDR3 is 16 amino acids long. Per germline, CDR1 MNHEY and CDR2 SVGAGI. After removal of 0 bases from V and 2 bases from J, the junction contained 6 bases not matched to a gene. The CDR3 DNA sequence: TGTGCCAGCAGTTACTCTATTAGCGGGTATCAAGAGACCCAGTACTTC. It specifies CASSYSISGYQETQYF.

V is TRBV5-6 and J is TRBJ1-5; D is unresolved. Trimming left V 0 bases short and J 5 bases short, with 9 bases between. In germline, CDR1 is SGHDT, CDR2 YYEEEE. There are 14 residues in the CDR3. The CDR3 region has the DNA TGTGCCAGCAGCTTGGGACGGAGGGATCAGCCCCAGCATTTT. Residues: CASSLGRRDQPQHF.

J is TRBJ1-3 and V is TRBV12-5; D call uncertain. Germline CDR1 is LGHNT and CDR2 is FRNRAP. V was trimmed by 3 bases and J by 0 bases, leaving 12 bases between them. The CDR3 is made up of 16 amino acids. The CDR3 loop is CASGFGSRNSGNTIYF. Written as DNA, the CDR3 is TGTGCTAGTGGTTTCGGGAGTCGTAACTCTGGAAACACCATATATTTT.

The CDR3 DNA reads TGTGCCAGCAGCTCCTTTGGGACTAGCGGGAGTTCGTACGAGCAGTACTTC. The encoded protein is CASSSFGTSGSSYEQYF. The chain carries TRBV5-4 and TRBJ2-7, with TRBD2 matching 14 bases. CDR1 is SGHNT, CDR2 YYREEE, per germline (reference sequence). The CDR3 is made up of 17 amino acids. V lost 3 bases and J lost 4; bases outside the gene matches: 9.

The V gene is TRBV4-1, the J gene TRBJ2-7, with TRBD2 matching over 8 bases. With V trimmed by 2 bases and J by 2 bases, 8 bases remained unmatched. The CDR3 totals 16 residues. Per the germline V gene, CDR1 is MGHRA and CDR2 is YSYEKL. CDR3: CASSQLPGLGAYEQYF. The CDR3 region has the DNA TGCGCCAGCAGCCAACTCCCGGGACTAGGGGCCTACGAGCAGTACTTC.

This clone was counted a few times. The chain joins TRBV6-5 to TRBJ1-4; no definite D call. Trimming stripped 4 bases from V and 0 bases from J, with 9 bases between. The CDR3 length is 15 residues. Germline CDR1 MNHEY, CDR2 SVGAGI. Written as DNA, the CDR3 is TGTGCCAGCAGTTTGACTGGGACAACTAATGAAAAACTGTTTTTT. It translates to CASSLTGTTNEKLFF.

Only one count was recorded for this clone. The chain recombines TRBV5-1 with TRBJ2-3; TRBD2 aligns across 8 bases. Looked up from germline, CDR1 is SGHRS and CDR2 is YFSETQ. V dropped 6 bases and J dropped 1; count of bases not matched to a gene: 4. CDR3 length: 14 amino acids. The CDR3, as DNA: TGCGCCAGCATGGGTAGCGGGGGCACAGATACGCAGTATTTT. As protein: CASMGSGGTDTQYF. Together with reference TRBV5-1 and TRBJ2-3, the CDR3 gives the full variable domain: KAGVTQTPRYLIKTRGQQVTLSCSPISGHRSVSWYQQTPGQGLQFLFEYFSETQRNKGNFPGRFSGRQFSNSRSEMNVSTLELGDSALYLCASMGSGGTDTQYFGPGTRLTVL.

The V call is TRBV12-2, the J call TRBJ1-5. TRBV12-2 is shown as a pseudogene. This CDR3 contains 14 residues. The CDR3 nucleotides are TGTGCAAGTCGCTTAGTTTTGGGTCATCAGCCCCAGCATTTT. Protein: CASRLVLGHQPQHF.

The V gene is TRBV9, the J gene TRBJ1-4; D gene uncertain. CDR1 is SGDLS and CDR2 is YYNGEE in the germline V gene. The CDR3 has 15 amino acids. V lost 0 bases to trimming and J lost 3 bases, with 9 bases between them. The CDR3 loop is CASSVAGWANEKLFF. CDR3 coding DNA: TGTGCCAGCAGCGTAGCTGGGTGGGCTAATGAAAAACTGTTTTTT.

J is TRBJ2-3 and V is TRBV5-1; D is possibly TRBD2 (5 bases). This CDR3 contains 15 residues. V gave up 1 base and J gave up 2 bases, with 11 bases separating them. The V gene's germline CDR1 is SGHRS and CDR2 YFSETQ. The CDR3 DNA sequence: TGCGCCAGCAGCTTGAGAGGGCAGGTCACAGATACGCAGTATTTT. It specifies CASSLRGQVTDTQYF.

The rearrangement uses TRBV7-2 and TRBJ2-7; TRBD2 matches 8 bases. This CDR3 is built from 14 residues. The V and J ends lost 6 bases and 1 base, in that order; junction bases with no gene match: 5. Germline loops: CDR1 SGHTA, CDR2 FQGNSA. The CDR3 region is CASRKAGVSYEQYF. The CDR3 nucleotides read TGTGCCAGCAGAAAAGCGGGAGTTTCCTACGAGCAGTACTTC.

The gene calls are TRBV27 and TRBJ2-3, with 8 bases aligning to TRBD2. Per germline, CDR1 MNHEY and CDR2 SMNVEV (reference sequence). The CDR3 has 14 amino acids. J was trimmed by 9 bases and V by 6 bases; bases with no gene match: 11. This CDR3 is CASRAGGSVWTQYF. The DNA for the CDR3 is TGTGCCAGCAGGGCGGGAGGTTCGGTGTGGACGCAGTATTTT.

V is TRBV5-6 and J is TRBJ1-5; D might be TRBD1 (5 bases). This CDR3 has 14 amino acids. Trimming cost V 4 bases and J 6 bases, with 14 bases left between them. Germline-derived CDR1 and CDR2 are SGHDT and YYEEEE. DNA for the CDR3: TGTGCCAGCAGCCCCAGGGTGGGGATTCAGCCCCAGCATTTT. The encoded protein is CASSPRVGIQPQHF.

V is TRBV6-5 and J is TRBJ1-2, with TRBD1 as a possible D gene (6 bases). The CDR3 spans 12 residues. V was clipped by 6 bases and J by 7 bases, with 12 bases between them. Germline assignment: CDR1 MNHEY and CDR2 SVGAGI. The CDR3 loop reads CASRILGGGYTF. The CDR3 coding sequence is TGTGCCAGCAGGATCCTAGGGGGTGGCTACACCTTC.

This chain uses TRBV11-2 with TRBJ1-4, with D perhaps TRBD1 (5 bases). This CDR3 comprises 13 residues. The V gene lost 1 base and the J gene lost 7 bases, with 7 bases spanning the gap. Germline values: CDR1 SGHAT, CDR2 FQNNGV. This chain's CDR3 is CASSLGGAEKLFF. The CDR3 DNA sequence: TGTGCCAGCAGCTTAGGAGGGGCTGAAAAACTGTTTTTT. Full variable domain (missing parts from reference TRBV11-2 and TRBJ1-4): EAGVAQSPRYKIIEKRQSVAFWCNPISGHATLYWYQQILGQGPKLLIQFQNNGVVDDSQLPKDRFSAERLKGVDSTLKIQPAKLEDSAVYLCASSLGGAEKLFFGSGTQLSVL.